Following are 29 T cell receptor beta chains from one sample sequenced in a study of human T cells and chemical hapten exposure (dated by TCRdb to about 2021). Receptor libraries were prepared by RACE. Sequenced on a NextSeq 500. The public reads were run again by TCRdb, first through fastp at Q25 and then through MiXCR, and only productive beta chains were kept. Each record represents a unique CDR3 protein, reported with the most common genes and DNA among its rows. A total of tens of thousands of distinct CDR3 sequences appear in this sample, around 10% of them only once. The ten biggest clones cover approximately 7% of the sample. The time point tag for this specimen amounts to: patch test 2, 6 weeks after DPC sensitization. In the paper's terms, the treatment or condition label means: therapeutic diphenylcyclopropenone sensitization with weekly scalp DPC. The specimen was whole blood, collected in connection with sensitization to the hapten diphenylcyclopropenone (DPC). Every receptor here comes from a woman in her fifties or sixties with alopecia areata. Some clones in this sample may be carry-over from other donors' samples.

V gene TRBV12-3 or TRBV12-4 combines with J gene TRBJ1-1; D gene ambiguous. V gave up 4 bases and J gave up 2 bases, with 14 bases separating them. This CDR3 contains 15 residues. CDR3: CASSSTRNLNTEAFF. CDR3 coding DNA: TGTGCCAGCAGTTCAACGCGGAACCTAAACACTGAAGCTTTCTTT.

CDR3 sequence reads: CASSPSGGSNYGYTF. As DNA, the CDR3 is TGTGCCAGCAGCCCTAGCGGGGGGTCTAACTATGGCTACACCTTC. The chain combines TRBV7-9 with TRBJ1-2, with D tentatively TRBD1 (5 bases). The CDR3 consists of 15 residues. V was pared by 5 bases and J by 0 bases, with 13 bases between. Germline lookup yields CDR1 SEHNR and CDR2 FQNEAQ (reference sequence).

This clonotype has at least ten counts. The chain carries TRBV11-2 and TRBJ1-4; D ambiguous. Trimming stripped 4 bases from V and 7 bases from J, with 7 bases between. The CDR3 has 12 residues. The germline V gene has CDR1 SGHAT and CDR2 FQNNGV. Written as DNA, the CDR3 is TGTGCCAGCAGCTCGCGCGTTGAAAAACTGTTTTTT. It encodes CASSSRVEKLFF.

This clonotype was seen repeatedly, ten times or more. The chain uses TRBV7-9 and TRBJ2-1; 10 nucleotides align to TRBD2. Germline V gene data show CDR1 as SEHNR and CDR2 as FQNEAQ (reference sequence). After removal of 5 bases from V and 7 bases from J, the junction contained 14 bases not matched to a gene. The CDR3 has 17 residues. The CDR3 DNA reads TGTGCCAGCAGCCCCCAGCGGGAGGGCCATGTCCGGAATGAGCAGTTCTTC. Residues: CASSPQREGHVRNEQFF.

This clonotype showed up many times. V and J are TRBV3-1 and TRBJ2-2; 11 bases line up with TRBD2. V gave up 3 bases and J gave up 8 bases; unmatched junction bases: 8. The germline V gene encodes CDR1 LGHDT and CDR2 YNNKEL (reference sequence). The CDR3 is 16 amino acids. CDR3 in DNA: TGTGCCAGCAGCCATTATAGCGGGAGGGCTGCGGGGGAGCTGTTTTTT. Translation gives CASSHYSGRAAGELFF.

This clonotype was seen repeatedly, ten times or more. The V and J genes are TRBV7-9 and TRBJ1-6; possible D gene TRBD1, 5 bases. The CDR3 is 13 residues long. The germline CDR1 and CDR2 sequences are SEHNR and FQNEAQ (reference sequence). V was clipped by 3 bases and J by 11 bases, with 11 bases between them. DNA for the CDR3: TGTGCCAGCAGCTTTCAAGGGGAGGCACCCCTCCACTTT. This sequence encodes CASSFQGEAPLHF.

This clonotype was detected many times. The CDR3 coding sequence is TGTGCCAGCTCACCACCTCTTCCATCCGGGACAGCCTACGAGCAGTACTTC. This sequence encodes CASSPPLPSGTAYEQYF. This rearrangement joins TRBV18 to TRBJ2-7; 7 bases line up with TRBD1. V lost 0 bases, J lost 2 bases, and 10 bases stayed unmatched. This CDR3 contains 17 residues. Per the germline V gene, CDR1 is KGHSH and CDR2 is LQKENI.

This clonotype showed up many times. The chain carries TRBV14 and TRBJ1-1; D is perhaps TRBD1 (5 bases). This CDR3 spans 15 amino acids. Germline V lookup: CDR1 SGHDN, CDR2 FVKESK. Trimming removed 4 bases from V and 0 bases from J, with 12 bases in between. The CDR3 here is CASSLHQGVNTEAFF. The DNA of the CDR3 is TGTGCCAGCAGCCTCCATCAGGGCGTGAACACTGAAGCTTTCTTT.

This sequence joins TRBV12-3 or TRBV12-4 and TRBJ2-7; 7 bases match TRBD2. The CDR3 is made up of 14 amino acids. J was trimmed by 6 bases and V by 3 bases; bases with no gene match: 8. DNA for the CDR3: TGTGCCAGCAGTTTCCGTGGGAGGGCCCTCGAGCAGTACTTC. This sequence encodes CASSFRGRALEQYF.

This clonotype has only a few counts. This chain's CDR3 is CASSLGGRFSNQPQHF. The DNA of the CDR3 is TGTGCCAGCAGCTTAGGTGGGAGATTTAGCAATCAGCCCCAGCATTTT. This chain joins TRBV7-2 and TRBJ1-5, with D unclear. The CDR3 consists of 16 residues. V lost 1 base and J lost 0, with 10 bases in between. Germline values: CDR1 SGHTA, CDR2 FQGNSA.

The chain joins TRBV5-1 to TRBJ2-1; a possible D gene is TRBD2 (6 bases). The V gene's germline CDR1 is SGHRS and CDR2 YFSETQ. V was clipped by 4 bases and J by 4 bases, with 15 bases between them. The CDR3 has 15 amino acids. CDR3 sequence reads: CASSRSRLGYNEQFF. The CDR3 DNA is TGCGCCAGCAGCCGATCCCGACTAGGGTACAATGAGCAGTTCTTC.

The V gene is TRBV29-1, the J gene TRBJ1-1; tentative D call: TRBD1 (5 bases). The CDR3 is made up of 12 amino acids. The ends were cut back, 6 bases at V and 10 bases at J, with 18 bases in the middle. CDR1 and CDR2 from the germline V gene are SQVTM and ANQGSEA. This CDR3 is CSVTDSVEGAFF. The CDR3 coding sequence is TGCAGCGTGACTGACAGCGTCGAGGGAGCTTTCTTT.

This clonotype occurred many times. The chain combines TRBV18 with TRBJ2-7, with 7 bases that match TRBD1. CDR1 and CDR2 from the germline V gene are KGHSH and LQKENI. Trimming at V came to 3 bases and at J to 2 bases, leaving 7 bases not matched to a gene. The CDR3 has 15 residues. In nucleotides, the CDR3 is TGTGCCAGCTCACCGACTCCGGGACAGCCCTACGAGCAGTACTTC. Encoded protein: CASSPTPGQPYEQYF.

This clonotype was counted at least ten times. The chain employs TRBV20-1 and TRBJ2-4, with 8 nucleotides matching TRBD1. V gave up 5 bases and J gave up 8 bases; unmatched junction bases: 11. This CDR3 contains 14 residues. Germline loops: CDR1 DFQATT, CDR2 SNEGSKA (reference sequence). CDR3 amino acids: CSALIPPGQDIQYF. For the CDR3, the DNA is TGCAGTGCTCTGATACCCCCGGGACAGGACATTCAGTACTTC.

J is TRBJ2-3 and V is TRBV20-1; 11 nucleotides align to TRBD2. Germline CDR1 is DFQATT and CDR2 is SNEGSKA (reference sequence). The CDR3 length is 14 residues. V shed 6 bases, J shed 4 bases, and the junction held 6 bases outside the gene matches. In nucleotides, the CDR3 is TGCAGTGCCAAACTAGCGGGAGAGGCAGATACGCAGTATTTT. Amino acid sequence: CSAKLAGEADTQYF.

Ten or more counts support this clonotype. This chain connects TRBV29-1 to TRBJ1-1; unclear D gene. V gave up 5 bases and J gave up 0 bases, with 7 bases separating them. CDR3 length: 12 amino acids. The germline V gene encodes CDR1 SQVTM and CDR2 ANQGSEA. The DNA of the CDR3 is TGCAGCGTTAGGGATATGAACACTGAAGCTTTCTTT. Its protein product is CSVRDMNTEAFF.

The DNA of the CDR3 is TGCAGCGTTCGGCAGGGAGGTTTCATTCAGTACTTC. Its protein product is CSVRQGGFIQYF. The rearrangement joins TRBV29-1 to TRBJ2-4; the D gene is possibly TRBD2 (6 bases). V was shortened by 5 bases and J by 9 bases, with 14 bases between the two germline ends. The CDR3 is 12 residues long. Germline V gene data show CDR1 as SQVTM and CDR2 as ANQGSEA.

CDR3 nucleotides: TGTGCCAGCAGGAGGACAGGGCTACATTCTGACTACGAGCAGTACTTC. Translated: CASRRTGLHSDYEQYF. This chain connects TRBV6-5 to TRBJ2-7; TRBD1 aligns across 8 bases. The CDR3 is 16 residues long. The J segment lost 3 bases and the V segment lost 6 bases, leaving 13 bases of the junction unmatched. The germline V gene has CDR1 MNHEY and CDR2 SVGAGI.

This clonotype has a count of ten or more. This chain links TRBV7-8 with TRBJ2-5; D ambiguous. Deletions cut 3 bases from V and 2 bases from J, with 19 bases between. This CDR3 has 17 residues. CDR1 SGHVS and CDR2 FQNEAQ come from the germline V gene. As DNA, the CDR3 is TGTGCCAGCAGCTTCTTTGCCAGCAGGCTAAAACAAGAGACCCAGTACTTC. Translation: CASSFFASRLKQETQYF.

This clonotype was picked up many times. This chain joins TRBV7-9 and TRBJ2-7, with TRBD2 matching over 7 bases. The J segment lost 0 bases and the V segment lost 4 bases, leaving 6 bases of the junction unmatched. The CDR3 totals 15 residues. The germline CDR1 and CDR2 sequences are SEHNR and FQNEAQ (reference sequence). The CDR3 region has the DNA TGTGCCAGCAGCTCACCTCTAGCGGCCTCCTACGAGCAGTACTTC. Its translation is CASSSPLAASYEQYF.

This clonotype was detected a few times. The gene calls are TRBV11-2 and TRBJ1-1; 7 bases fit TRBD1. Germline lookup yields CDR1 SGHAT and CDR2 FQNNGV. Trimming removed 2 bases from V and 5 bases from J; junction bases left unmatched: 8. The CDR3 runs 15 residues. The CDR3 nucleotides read TGTGCCAGCAGCTTATTGGCCAGGGGGTGGACTGAAGCTTTCTTT. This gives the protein CASSLLARGWTEAFF. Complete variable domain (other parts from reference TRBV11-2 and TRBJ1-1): EAGVAQSPRYKIIEKRQSVAFWCNPISGHATLYWYQQILGQGPKLLIQFQNNGVVDDSQLPKDRFSAERLKGVDSTLKIQPAKLEDSAVYLCASSLLARGWTEAFFGQGTRLTVV.

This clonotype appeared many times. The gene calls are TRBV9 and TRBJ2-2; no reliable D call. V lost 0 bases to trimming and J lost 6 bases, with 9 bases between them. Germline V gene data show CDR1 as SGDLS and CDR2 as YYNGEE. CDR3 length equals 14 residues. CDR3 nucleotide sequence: TGTGCCAGCAGCGTAGTCGACATGGCCGGGGAGCTGTTTTTT. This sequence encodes CASSVVDMAGELFF.

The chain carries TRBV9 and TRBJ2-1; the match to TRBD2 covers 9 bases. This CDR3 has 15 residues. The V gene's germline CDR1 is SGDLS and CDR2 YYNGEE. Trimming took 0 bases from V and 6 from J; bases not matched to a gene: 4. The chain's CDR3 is CASSVGLAGPNEQFF. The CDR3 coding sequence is TGTGCCAGCAGCGTAGGGCTAGCGGGACCCAATGAGCAGTTCTTC. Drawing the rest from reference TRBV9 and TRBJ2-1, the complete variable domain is DSGVTQTPKHLITATGQRVTLRCSPRSGDLSVYWYQQSLDQGLQFLIQYYNGEERAKGNILERFSAQQFPDLHSELNLSSLELGDSALYFCASSVGLAGPNEQFFGPGTRLTVL.

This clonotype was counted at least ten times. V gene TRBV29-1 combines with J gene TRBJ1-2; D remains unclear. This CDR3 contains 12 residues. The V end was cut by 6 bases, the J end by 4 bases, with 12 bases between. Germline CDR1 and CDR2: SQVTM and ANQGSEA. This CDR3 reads CSVLRQTYGYTF. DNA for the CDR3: TGCAGCGTCCTAAGGCAGACCTATGGCTACACCTTC. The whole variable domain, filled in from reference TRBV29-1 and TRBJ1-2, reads SAVISQKPSRDICQRGTSLTIQCQVDSQVTMMFWYRQQPGQSLTLIATANQGSEATYESGFVIDKFPISRPNLTFSTLTVSNMSPEDSSIYLCSVLRQTYGYTFGSGTRLTVV.

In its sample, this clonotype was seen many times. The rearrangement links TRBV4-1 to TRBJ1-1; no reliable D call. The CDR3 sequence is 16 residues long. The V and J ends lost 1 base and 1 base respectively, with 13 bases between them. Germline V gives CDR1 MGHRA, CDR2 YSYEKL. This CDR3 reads CASSQVASNKNTEAFF. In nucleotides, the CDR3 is TGCGCCAGCAGCCAAGTAGCATCGAACAAGAACACTGAAGCTTTCTTT.

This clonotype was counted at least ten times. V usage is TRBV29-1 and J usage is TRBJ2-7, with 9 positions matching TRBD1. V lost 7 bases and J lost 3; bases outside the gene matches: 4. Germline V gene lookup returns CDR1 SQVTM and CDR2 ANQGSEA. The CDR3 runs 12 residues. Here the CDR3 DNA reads TGCAGCGGGGGGACAGGGAACTACGAGCAGTACTTC. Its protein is CSGGTGNYEQYF.

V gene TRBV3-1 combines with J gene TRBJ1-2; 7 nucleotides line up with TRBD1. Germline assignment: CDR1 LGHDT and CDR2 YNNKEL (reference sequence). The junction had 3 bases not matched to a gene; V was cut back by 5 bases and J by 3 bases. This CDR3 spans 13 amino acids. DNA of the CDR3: TGTGCCAGCAGCAGGGACAGAGACTATGGCTACACCTTC. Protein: CASSRDRDYGYTF.

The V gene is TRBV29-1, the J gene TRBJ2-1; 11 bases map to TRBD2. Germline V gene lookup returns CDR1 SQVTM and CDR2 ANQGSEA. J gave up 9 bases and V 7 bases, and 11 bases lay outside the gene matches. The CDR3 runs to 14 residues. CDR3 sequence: CSAHLAGGPSEQFF. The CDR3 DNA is TGCAGCGCCCACCTAGCGGGGGGACCCAGTGAGCAGTTCTTC.

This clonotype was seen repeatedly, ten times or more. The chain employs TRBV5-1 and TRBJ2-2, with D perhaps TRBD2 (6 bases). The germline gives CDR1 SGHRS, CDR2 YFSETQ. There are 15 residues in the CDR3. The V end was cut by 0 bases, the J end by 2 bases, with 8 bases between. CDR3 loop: CASSLAGTNTGELFF. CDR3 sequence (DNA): TGCGCCAGCAGCTTGGCGGGGACTAACACCGGGGAGCTGTTTTTT.